This T cell receptor (beta chain) was documented in a study of OX40 agonist ivuxolimab in advanced cancers. Study details: Two patients with cutaneous melanoma and one with hepatocellular carcinoma, three in total, showed partial responses. Findings and limits, study-wide: What antigens the expanded peripheral T cells recognized was never established. CD8+ T cells averaged more expanded clones than CD4+.

This CDR3 contains 15 residues. V lost 1 base and J lost 4; bases outside the gene matches: 5. The germline CDR1 and CDR2 sequences are LGHNA and YNFKEQ. Sequencing used immunoSEQ multiplex PCR; TCRdb keeps in-frame clones, though not all of them. The sample holds just over 20,000 clones, about 86% seen once. With regard to this clone: What it recognizes is unknown.

The chain links TRBV4-2 to TRBJ2-7; 9 bases align to TRBD1. This receptor was obtained from an adult with an advanced solid tumor such as melanoma, head and neck, liver or kidney cancer. The sample consisted of CD4+ or CD8+ T cells sorted from blood, taken in a trial of the OX40 agonist ivuxolimab. The CDR3, as DNA: TGTGCCAGCAGCCAAGGACAGGGGGGGGTGTACGAGCAGTACTTC. This codes for CASSQGQGGVYEQYF.